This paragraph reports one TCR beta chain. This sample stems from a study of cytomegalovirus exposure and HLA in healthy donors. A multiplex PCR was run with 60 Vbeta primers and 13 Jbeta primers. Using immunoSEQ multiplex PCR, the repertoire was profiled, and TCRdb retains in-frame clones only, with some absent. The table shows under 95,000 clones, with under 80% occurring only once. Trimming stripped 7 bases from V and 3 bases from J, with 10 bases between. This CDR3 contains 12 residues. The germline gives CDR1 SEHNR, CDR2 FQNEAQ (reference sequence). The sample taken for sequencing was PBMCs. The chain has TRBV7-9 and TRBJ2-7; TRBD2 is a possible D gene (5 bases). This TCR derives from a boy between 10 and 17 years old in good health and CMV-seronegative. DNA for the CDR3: TGTGCCAGCACGCCCGGGGACTACGAGCAGTACTTC. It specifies CASTPGDYEQYF.